Listed below are T cell receptor beta chains from one sample, sequenced in a study of T cell responses to AZD1222 COVID-19 vaccine. TCRdb's copy holds only in-frame clones and misses some; the assay was immunoSEQ multiplex PCR. Of 120,000 or so clones listed, approximately 90% are singletons. The sequenced sample was peripheral blood, obtained on day 0 of AZD1222 vaccination. The receptor set was obtained from an adult in good health. The CDR3 runs from the conserved cysteine through the conserved F or W. D genes are given only for firm matches. Clone size is not always given. Where it is, it says once, few, many or a class for expanded clones.

D gene,J gene,clone size,V gene,CDR3 protein,CDR3 DNA
NA,TRBJ1-1,NA,TRBV7-2,CASSLGYGTAYEAFF,TGTGCCAGCAGCTTAGGTTACGGGACGGCCTATGAAGCTTTCTTT
NA,TRBJ2-5,NA,TRBV24-1,CATSDGGLETQYF,TGTGCCACCAGTGATGGGGGGCTGGAGACCCAGTACTTC
TRBD1,TRBJ2-5,NA,TRBV28,CASRDPDRGWETQYF,TGTGCCAGCAGGGATCCGGACAGGGGATGGGAGACCCAGTACTTC
TRBD2,TRBJ2-7,NA,TRBV27,CASSFGVAGTYEQYF,TGTGCCAGCAGTTTCGGAGTAGCGGGAACCTACGAGCAGTACTTC
NA,TRBJ2-7,NA,TRBV28,CASSLSPYEQYF,TGTGCCAGCAGCCTGAGCCCCTACGAGCAGTACTTC
NA,TRBJ2-4,NA,TRBV7-2,CASRTTGTLPRIQYF,TGTGCCAGCAGAACAACCGGGACCCTGCCGAGGATTCAGTACTTC
TRBD2,TRBJ2-1,NA,TRBV5-1,CASSLSLAGANEQFF,TGCGCCAGCAGCTTGAGCCTAGCGGGAGCCAATGAGCAGTTCTTC
TRBD2,TRBJ2-7,NA,TRBV29-1,CSVAGGPVHEQYF,TGCAGCGTAGCGGGAGGGCCTGTCCACGAGCAGTACTTC
NA,TRBJ2-5,NA,TRBV5-6,CASSLTGLLEETQYF,TGTGCCAGCAGCTTAACTGGGTTGTTGGAAGAGACCCAGTACTTC
NA,TRBJ1-1,NA,TRBV28,CASSSGLETAFF,TGTGCCAGCAGCAGCGGACTCGAAACAGCTTTCTTT
NA,TRBJ2-5,NA,TRBV27,CASRFRGTRNQETQYF,TGTGCCAGCAGATTTAGGGGGACACGGAATCAAGAGACCCAGTACTTC
TRBD1,TRBJ1-4,NA,TRBV25-1,CASRGQGKKLFF,TGTGCCAGCAGAGGACAGGGGAAAAAACTGTTTTTT
NA,TRBJ1-1,NA,TRBV3-1/TRBV3-2,CASSPRPAGDTEAFF,TGTGCCAGCAGCCCACGACCCGCGGGAGACACTGAAGCTTTCTTT
NA,TRBJ2-3,NA,TRBV9,CASSVEGAGRTDTQYF,TGTGCCAGCAGCGTAGAAGGGGCGGGACGCACAGATACGCAGTATTTT
NA,TRBJ1-1,NA,TRBV5-1,CASSLEGLGQEIGWNTEAFF,TGCGCCAGCAGCTTGGAGGGCTTGGGGCAAGAGATAGGCTGGAACACTGAAGCTTTCTTT
NA,TRBJ2-5,NA,TRBV4-3,CASSQERLVWETQYF,TGCGCCAGCAGCCAAGAACGACTAGTATGGGAGACCCAGTACTTC
NA,TRBJ2-2,NA,TRBV6-5,CASSISSLGELFF,TGTGCCAGCAGCATCTCTTCTCTCGGGGAGCTGTTTTTT
TRBD2,TRBJ2-1,NA,TRBV7-9,CASSVTSGSYNEQFF,TGTGCCAGCAGCGTGACTAGCGGGTCCTACAATGAGCAGTTCTTC
NA,TRBJ1-1,NA,TRBV19,CASSIGRANTEAFF,TGTGCCAGTAGTATAGGACGGGCGAACACTGAAGCTTTCTTT
TRBD2,TRBJ2-7,NA,TRBV27,CASKINRDYYEQYF,TGTGCCAGCAAAATAAATCGGGACTACTACGAGCAGTACTTC
NA,TRBJ1-5,once,TRBV2,CASSDSDSNQPQHF,TGTGCCAGCAGTGATTCGGATAGCAATCAGCCCCAGCATTTT
NA,TRBJ1-4,once,TRBV2,CASSRSEINEKLFF,TGTGCCAGCAGTAGATCGGAGATTAATGAAAAACTGTTTTTT
NA,TRBJ1-6,few,TRBV19,CASRTDGRGTGSSPLHF,TGTGCCAGTAGGACTGATGGAAGGGGAACAGGGAGCTCACCCCTCCACTTT
NA,TRBJ1-3,NA,TRBV29-1,CSVVSSGNTIYF,TGCAGCGTTGTGTCCTCTGGAAACACCATATATTTT
NA,TRBJ1-2,NA,TRBV28,CASSPADTGYGYTF,TGTGCCAGCAGTCCCGCGGACACGGGCTATGGCTACACCTTC
TRBD1,TRBJ1-1,NA,TRBV28,CASSFGSWNRGLRSTEAFF,TGTGCCAGCAGTTTTGGTTCTTGGAATAGGGGGCTACGAAGCACTGAAGCTTTCTTT
NA,TRBJ2-1,NA,TRBV7-3,CASSSVRGHVSYNEQFF,TGTGCCAGCAGCTCCGTACGCGGGCATGTCTCCTACAATGAGCAGTTCTTC
NA,TRBJ2-2,NA,TRBV6-5,CASGYQGGAGELFF,TGTGCCAGCGGGTACCAGGGGGGCGCCGGGGAGCTGTTTTTT
NA,TRBJ2-2,NA,TRBV5-5,CASSLLGWDTGELFF,TGTGCCAGCAGCTTGTTGGGGTGGGACACCGGGGAGCTGTTTTTT
NA,TRBJ2-1,NA,TRBV24-1,CATSDSSKRLSYNEQFF,TGTGCCACCAGTGATAGTTCTAAGCGTCTCTCCTACAATGAGCAGTTCTTC
NA,TRBJ2-5,NA,TRBV12-5,CASGLPTRGRTEETQYF,TGTGCTAGTGGTTTGCCCACCCGGGGGCGGACCGAAGAGACCCAGTACTTC
TRBD2,TRBJ2-3,NA,TRBV9,CASSPLAGGMDTQYF,TGTGCCAGCAGCCCCCTAGCGGGAGGCATGGATACGCAGTATTTT
NA,TRBJ1-5,NA,TRBV20-1,CSASRSVNGNQPQHF,TGCAGTGCTAGTCGTTCAGTGAACGGCAATCAGCCCCAGCATTTT
NA,TRBJ2-5,NA,TRBV5-8,CASSLSRRAQYF,TGTGCCAGCAGCTTGTCCAGGCGGGCCCAGTACTTC
TRBD2,TRBJ2-1,NA,TRBV2,CASISGRIYEQFF,TGTGCCAGCATTAGCGGGAGAATCTATGAGCAGTTCTTC
NA,TRBJ2-1,NA,TRBV7-3,CASSLSEAYNEQFF,TGTGCCAGCAGCTTATCGGAGGCCTACAATGAGCAGTTCTTC
TRBD1,TRBJ2-2,NA,TRBV5-1,CASSLWDRGNTGELFF,TGCGCCAGCAGCTTATGGGACAGGGGCAACACCGGGGAGCTGTTTTTT
TRBD1,TRBJ1-5,NA,TRBV7-8,CASSARTGLNQPQHF,TGTGCCAGCAGCGCAAGGACAGGTCTTAATCAGCCCCAGCATTTT
NA,TRBJ2-7,NA,TRBV6-5,CASSYARTTYEQYF,TGTGCCAGCAGTTACGCACGGACCACCTACGAGCAGTACTTC
TRBD1,TRBJ2-1,NA,TRBV30,CAWSVGGPYNEQFF,TGTGCCTGGAGTGTAGGGGGCCCCTACAATGAGCAGTTCTTC